The rows below give T cell receptor beta chains drawn from one sample of a study of blood T cell repertoires in COVID-19. Repertoires were generated with immunoSEQ multiplex PCR, while TCRdb's copy carries only in-frame clones and drops some. The sample lists 130,000 to 150,000 clones; 81% were seen once. What was sequenced was peripheral blood. The receptors were sampled from a human donor in a cohort sampled during active COVID-19. The CDR3 runs from the conserved cysteine through the conserved F or W. Each record gives: V gene, D gene, J gene, clone size, CDR3 protein, CDR3 DNA. A D gene is named only where the DNA matches it firmly. Clone size is stated in some rows and not others, as once, few, many or a class when expanded.

v_gene: TRBV5-4
d_gene: TRBD2
j_gene: TRBJ2-7
abundance: .
CDR3aa: CASSKREGGHYEQYF
CDR3nt: TGTGCCAGCAGCAAGCGGGAGGGGGGCCACTACGAGCAGTACTTC

v_gene: TRBV5-4
d_gene: TRBD1
j_gene: TRBJ1-2
abundance: .
CDR3aa: CASSAGTGFYYTF
CDR3nt: TGTGCCAGCAGCGCCGGGACAGGGTTTTATTACACCTTC

v_gene: TRBV28
d_gene: TRBD2
j_gene: TRBJ2-3
abundance: .
CDR3aa: CASRPGTSGTDTQYF
CDR3nt: TGTGCCAGCAGGCCCGGGACTAGCGGCACAGATACGCAGTATTTT

v_gene: TRBV5-1
d_gene: .
j_gene: TRBJ2-7
abundance: .
CDR3aa: CASSLDSSLGISYEQYF
CDR3nt: TGCGCCAGCAGCTTGGACTCGAGTCTCGGGATTTCCTACGAGCAGTACTTC

v_gene: TRBV7-2
d_gene: .
j_gene: TRBJ2-7
abundance: .
CDR3aa: CASSSQGYEQYF
CDR3nt: TGTGCCAGCAGCTCACAGGGATACGAGCAGTACTTC

v_gene: TRBV6-2/TRBV6-3
d_gene: .
j_gene: TRBJ2-7
abundance: .
CDR3aa: CASSYKPNTYEQYF
CDR3nt: TGTGCCAGCAGTTACAAACCAAACACCTACGAGCAGTACTTC

v_gene: TRBV28
d_gene: TRBD1
j_gene: TRBJ2-1
abundance: once
CDR3aa: CASRISGTAQFF
CDR3nt: TGTGCCAGCAGAATCTCCGGGACAGCACAGTTCTTC

v_gene: TRBV24-1
d_gene: .
j_gene: TRBJ2-3
abundance: once
CDR3aa: CATSDWQGPDTQYF
CDR3nt: TGTGCCACCAGTGATTGGCAGGGCCCAGATACGCAGTATTTT

v_gene: TRBV6-5
d_gene: .
j_gene: TRBJ1-3
abundance: .
CDR3aa: CASSSPGVRGGNTIYF
CDR3nt: TGTGCCAGCAGTTCCCCGGGGGTGCGGGGTGGAAACACCATATATTTT

v_gene: TRBV7-3
d_gene: TRBD1
j_gene: TRBJ1-2
abundance: .
CDR3aa: CASSEGQGRGYTF
CDR3nt: TGTGCCAGCAGCGAAGGACAGGGGCGAGGCTACACCTTC

v_gene: TRBV6-6
d_gene: TRBD2
j_gene: TRBJ2-2
abundance: .
CDR3aa: CASGGSLAGELFF
CDR3nt: TGTGCCAGCGGCGGGAGCCTCGCCGGGGAGCTGTTTTTT

v_gene: TRBV5-1
d_gene: .
j_gene: TRBJ1-1
abundance: .
CDR3aa: CASSLDSQGSGWNTEAFF
CDR3nt: TGCGCCAGCAGCTTGGACTCCCAGGGGTCCGGATGGAACACTGAAGCTTTCTTT

v_gene: TRBV19
d_gene: .
j_gene: TRBJ1-1
abundance: .
CDR3aa: CASSMAGMNTEAFF
CDR3nt: TGTGCCAGTAGTATGGCAGGGATGAACACTGAAGCTTTCTTT

v_gene: TRBV7-8
d_gene: TRBD1
j_gene: TRBJ1-1
abundance: .
CDR3aa: CASRSQGAGTEAFF
CDR3nt: TGTGCCAGCAGGTCTCAGGGGGCCGGCACTGAAGCTTTCTTT

v_gene: TRBV15
d_gene: TRBD1
j_gene: TRBJ2-6
abundance: .
CDR3aa: CATSRDPGGSSGANVLTF
CDR3nt: TGTGCCACCAGCAGAGATCCAGGGGGTAGCTCTGGGGCCAACGTCCTGACTTTC

v_gene: TRBV3-1/TRBV3-2
d_gene: .
j_gene: TRBJ2-3
abundance: .
CDR3aa: CASRLTTTDTQYF
CDR3nt: TGTGCCAGCAGGCTGACTACGACAGATACGCAGTATTTT

v_gene: TRBV14
d_gene: .
j_gene: TRBJ2-5
abundance: .
CDR3aa: CASSPQVRETQYF
CDR3nt: TGTGCCAGCAGCCCACAGGTTCGGGAGACCCAGTACTTC

v_gene: TRBV15
d_gene: TRBD1
j_gene: TRBJ1-3
abundance: .
CDR3aa: CATSSRQGAMAGNTIYF
CDR3nt: TGTGCCACCAGCTCCCGACAGGGGGCTATGGCTGGAAACACCATATATTTT

v_gene: TRBV5-1
d_gene: .
j_gene: TRBJ1-3
abundance: .
CDR3aa: CASSLNAGVNAGNTIYF
CDR3nt: TGCGCCAGCAGTCTAAACGCAGGGGTCAACGCTGGAAACACCATATATTTT

v_gene: TRBV27
d_gene: .
j_gene: TRBJ2-3
abundance: once
CDR3aa: CASSPSRLVDTQYF
CDR3nt: TGTGCCAGCAGTCCCTCCCGACTGGTAGATACGCAGTATTTT

v_gene: TRBV9
d_gene: .
j_gene: TRBJ2-6
abundance: .
CDR3aa: CASSVQGRGANVLTF
CDR3nt: TGTGCCAGCAGCGTACAGGGGCGGGGGGCCAACGTCCTGACTTTC

v_gene: TRBV18
d_gene: TRBD2
j_gene: TRBJ2-7
abundance: .
CDR3aa: CASSPEGGFPSVYEQYF
CDR3nt: TGTGCCAGCTCACCTGAGGGAGGGTTCCCATCAGTCTACGAGCAGTACTTC

v_gene: TRBV6-5
d_gene: .
j_gene: TRBJ2-7
abundance: .
CDR3aa: CASSYRVSSSYEQYF
CDR3nt: TGTGCCAGCAGTTACCGCGTTTCGAGCTCCTACGAGCAGTACTTC

v_gene: TRBV27
d_gene: TRBD1
j_gene: TRBJ1-4
abundance: .
CDR3aa: CASSPGTATNEKLFF
CDR3nt: TGTGCCAGCAGTCCCGGGACAGCAACTAATGAAAAACTGTTTTTT

v_gene: TRBV11-3
d_gene: .
j_gene: TRBJ2-3
abundance: .
CDR3aa: CASSLAPGGRSTDTQYF
CDR3nt: TGTGCCAGCAGCTTAGCGCCCGGGGGGCGTAGCACAGATACGCAGTATTTT

v_gene: TRBV18
d_gene: .
j_gene: TRBJ2-7
abundance: .
CDR3aa: CASSPRNNRDYFYEQYF
CDR3nt: TGTGCCAGCTCACCACGGAACAACAGGGATTATTTCTACGAGCAGTACTTC

v_gene: TRBV29-1
d_gene: TRBD2
j_gene: TRBJ2-7
abundance: .
CDR3aa: CSVDGGVKAGVYEQYF
CDR3nt: TGCAGCGTTGATGGGGGGGTTAAGGCGGGAGTGTACGAGCAGTACTTC

v_gene: TRBV10-3
d_gene: TRBD2
j_gene: TRBJ2-3
abundance: .
CDR3aa: CAIQGTSGSSDTQYF
CDR3nt: TGTGCCATCCAGGGGACTAGCGGGAGCTCAGATACGCAGTATTTT

v_gene: TRBV9
d_gene: TRBD2
j_gene: TRBJ2-7
abundance: .
CDR3aa: CASSVGLAGGPGEQYF
CDR3nt: TGTGCCAGCAGCGTAGGACTAGCGGGAGGGCCCGGTGAGCAGTACTTC

v_gene: TRBV27
d_gene: .
j_gene: TRBJ1-1
abundance: .
CDR3aa: CASSSSPGVAFF
CDR3nt: TGTGCCAGCAGTTCCTCTCCGGGTGTCGCTTTCTTT

v_gene: TRBV9
d_gene: TRBD1
j_gene: TRBJ1-4
abundance: .
CDR3aa: CASSAETGSGEKLFF
CDR3nt: TGTGCCAGCAGCGCAGAGACAGGGTCTGGTGAAAAACTGTTTTTT

v_gene: TRBV5-4
d_gene: .
j_gene: TRBJ2-4
abundance: .
CDR3aa: CASSLTGTARNIQYF
CDR3nt: TGTGCCAGCAGCTTGACCGGGACTGCGAGGAACATTCAGTACTTC

v_gene: TRBV6-2/TRBV6-3
d_gene: TRBD2
j_gene: TRBJ2-7
abundance: .
CDR3aa: CASSPLTSGLQAYEQYF
CDR3nt: TGTGCCAGCAGCCCTTTGACTAGCGGACTTCAAGCCTACGAGCAGTACTTC

v_gene: TRBV25-1
d_gene: .
j_gene: TRBJ1-1
abundance: .
CDR3aa: CASTGNTEAFF
CDR3nt: TGTGCCAGCACAGGGAACACTGAAGCTTTCTTT

v_gene: TRBV3-1/TRBV3-2
d_gene: .
j_gene: TRBJ2-2
abundance: once
CDR3aa: CASSPTASPNTGELFF
CDR3nt: TGTGCCAGCAGCCCTACGGCTAGCCCGAACACCGGGGAGCTGTTTTTT

v_gene: TRBV4-3
d_gene: .
j_gene: TRBJ2-5
abundance: .
CDR3aa: CASSQGLPGQLVKETQYF
CDR3nt: TGCGCCAGCAGCCAAGGACTACCCGGGCAACTAGTTAAGGAGACCCAGTACTTC

v_gene: TRBV6-5
d_gene: .
j_gene: TRBJ2-3
abundance: .
CDR3aa: CASMASVPTDTQYF
CDR3nt: TGTGCCAGCATGGCTAGCGTCCCCACAGATACGCAGTATTTT

v_gene: TRBV5-5
d_gene: .
j_gene: TRBJ2-5
abundance: .
CDR3aa: CASSLAPGQETQYF
CDR3nt: TGTGCCAGCAGCTTGGCGCCAGGGCAAGAGACCCAGTACTTC

v_gene: TRBV7-3
d_gene: TRBD1
j_gene: TRBJ2-1
abundance: .
CDR3aa: CASSYTGGDANEQFF
CDR3nt: TGTGCCAGCAGTTACACAGGGGGCGATGCAAATGAGCAGTTCTTC

v_gene: TRBV10-1
d_gene: .
j_gene: TRBJ2-7
abundance: .
CDR3aa: CASTTRGGDKFEQYF
CDR3nt: TGCGCCAGCACTACGAGAGGTGGGGACAAGTTCGAGCAGTACTTC

v_gene: TRBV5-1
d_gene: .
j_gene: TRBJ2-2
abundance: .
CDR3aa: CASSSLVPRGTGELFF
CDR3nt: TGCGCCAGCAGCTCACTAGTCCCCCGAGGCACCGGGGAGCTGTTTTTT

v_gene: TRBV7-9
d_gene: .
j_gene: TRBJ2-1
abundance: .
CDR3aa: CASSLQGYNEQFF
CDR3nt: TGTGCCAGCAGCCTCCAGGGTTACAATGAGCAGTTCTTC

v_gene: TRBV5-6
d_gene: .
j_gene: TRBJ1-4
abundance: .
CDR3aa: CASSLQGEANEKLFF
CDR3nt: TGTGCCAGCAGCTTACAGGGCGAGGCTAATGAAAAACTGTTTTTT

v_gene: TRBV7-9
d_gene: TRBD1
j_gene: TRBJ1-4
abundance: .
CDR3aa: CASSFAGGNEKLFF
CDR3nt: TGTGCCAGCAGCTTCGCAGGGGGGAATGAAAAACTGTTTTTT

v_gene: TRBV18
d_gene: .
j_gene: TRBJ1-2
abundance: once
CDR3aa: CASSRGHQNGYTF
CDR3nt: TGTGCCAGCTCACGGGGGCATCAGAATGGCTACACCTTC

v_gene: TRBV5-1
d_gene: TRBD2
j_gene: TRBJ2-3
abundance: .
CDR3aa: CASSWGWASGSLGTDTQYF
CDR3nt: TGCGCCAGCAGCTGGGGTTGGGCTAGCGGGAGTCTCGGCACAGATACGCAGTATTTT

v_gene: TRBV7-9
d_gene: TRBD1
j_gene: TRBJ1-4
abundance: .
CDR3aa: CASSQSGGHNEKLFF
CDR3nt: TGTGCCAGCAGCCAATCAGGGGGCCATAATGAAAAACTGTTTTTT

v_gene: TRBV19
d_gene: .
j_gene: TRBJ1-2
abundance: .
CDR3aa: CASSRGATFGYTF
CDR3nt: TGTGCCAGTAGTCGGGGGGCTACGTTTGGCTACACCTTC